In this sample, the clone carrying this T cell receptor beta chain turned up many times. Antigen unknown. This sample was taken from a study of read filtering for tumor transcriptome and immune sequencing. The wider study: Mean patient age was approximately 66 years, range 47 to 80; 17 male, more than 11 female. IR-seq gave about 4 to 10.27 million TCR reads per sample; RNA-seq gave about 80 to 1,400. General study findings and limits: Without single-read clonotypes, shared clonotype proportions correlated more between IR-seq and RNA-seq.

Bone marrow was sampled from every patient at the time of active disease. This CDR3 contains 17 residues. Per germline, CDR1 SGHTA and CDR2 FQGNSA. The trim removed 7 bases at V and 2 bases at J, leaving 14 bases unmatched. The library was built from roughly 400 ng RNA with molecular barcoded adaptors for alpha/delta and beta/gamma chains. TCRdb processed the reads anew with MiXCR; each CDR3 protein has one entry. The profile shows fewer than 30,000 distinct CDR3 sequences, around 14% of them singletons. The receptor comes from a donor at least 40 years old with multiple myeloma. The sequencing sample was made of a population of CD138-negative cells sorted from bone marrow. The genes are TRBV7-2 and TRBJ2-5; 9 positions agree with TRBD2. The DNA of the CDR3 is TGTGCCAGCACCACCTCTCGGACTAGCGCGAAGCAAGAGACCCAGTACTTC. This codes for CASTTSRTSAKQETQYF.